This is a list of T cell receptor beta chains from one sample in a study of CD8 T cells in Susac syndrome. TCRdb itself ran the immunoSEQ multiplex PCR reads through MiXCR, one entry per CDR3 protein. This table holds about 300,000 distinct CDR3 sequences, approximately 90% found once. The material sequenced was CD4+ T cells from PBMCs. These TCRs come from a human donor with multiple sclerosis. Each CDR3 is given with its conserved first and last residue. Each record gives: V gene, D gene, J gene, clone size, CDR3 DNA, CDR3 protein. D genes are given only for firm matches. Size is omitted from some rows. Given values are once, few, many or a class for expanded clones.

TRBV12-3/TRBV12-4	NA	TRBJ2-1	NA	TGTGCCAGCTCCTCCTCCCTCCGGGCCCCGTACAATGAGCAGTTCTTC	CASSSSLRAPYNEQFF
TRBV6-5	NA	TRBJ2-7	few	TGTGCCAGCAGTAGTGACCGGGGTCTCTCCTACGAGCAGTACTTC	CASSSDRGLSYEQYF
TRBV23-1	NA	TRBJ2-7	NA	TGCGCCACACGGTCCGCTTTTCCCAGATACGAGCAGTACTTC	CATRSAFPRYEQYF
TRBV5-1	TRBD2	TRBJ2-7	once	TGCGCCAGCAGCTCCACAGCGGGGGGTACCTACGAGCAGTACTTC	CASSSTAGGTYEQYF
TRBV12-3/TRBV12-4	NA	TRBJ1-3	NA	TGTGCCAGCAGTACGCAGTCTGGAAACACCATATATTTT	CASSTQSGNTIYF
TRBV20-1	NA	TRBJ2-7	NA	TGCAGTGCTAGTGATTCCAAGGGGCTGCGCTCCTACGAGCAGTACTTC	CSASDSKGLRSYEQYF
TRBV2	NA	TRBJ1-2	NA	TGTGCCAGCAGTGATCTACGGAACCATGGCTACACCTTC	CASSDLRNHGYTF
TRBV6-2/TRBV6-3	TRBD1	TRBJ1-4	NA	TGTGCCAGCAGCAACCCCCATCGGACAGGATCGACTCTTGAAAAACTGTTTTTT	CASSNPHRTGSTLEKLFF
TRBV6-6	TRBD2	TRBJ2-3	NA	TGTGCCAGCAAGCTCGGCGGGGGACGGACAGATACGCAGTATTTT	CASKLGGGRTDTQYF
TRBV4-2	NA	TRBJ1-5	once	TGTGCCAGCAGCCAAAGAGGGGGGCGTGAGCCCCAGCATTTT	CASSQRGGREPQHF
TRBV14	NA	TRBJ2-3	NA	NA	CASSRRAGTSRADTQYF
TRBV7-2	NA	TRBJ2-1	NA	TGTGCCAGCAGCGAAGTCCGGGGCGGTGAGCAGTTCTTC	CASSEVRGGEQFF
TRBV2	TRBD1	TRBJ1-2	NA	TGTGCCAGCAGTGAAGCCAGGACAGGCCGTGGCTACACCTTC	CASSEARTGRGYTF
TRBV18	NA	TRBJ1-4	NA	TGTGCCAGCTCACCAAGTGGGCAGGGTGGTGAAAAACTGTTTTTT	CASSPSGQGGEKLFF
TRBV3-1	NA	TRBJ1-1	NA	TGTGCCAGCAGCCGTGGGGCACCCACTGAAGCTTTCTTT	CASSRGAPTEAFF
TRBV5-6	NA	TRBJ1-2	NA	TGTGCCAGCAGCGGGATGGGCAGGGAAGTTTCAGGCTACACCTTC	CASSGMGREVSGYTF
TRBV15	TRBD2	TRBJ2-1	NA	TGTGCCACCAGCAGAGTCGGAGCGGGAGGGTACAATGAGCAGTTCTTC	CATSRVGAGGYNEQFF
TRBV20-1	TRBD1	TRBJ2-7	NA	TGCAGTGCAGAGAGAGGACAGGCCTACGAGCAGTACTTC	CSAERGQAYEQYF
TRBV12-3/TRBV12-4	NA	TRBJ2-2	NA	TGTGCCAGCAGTTTAGGAGGGTCGGGCACCGGGGAGCTGTTTTTT	CASSLGGSGTGELFF
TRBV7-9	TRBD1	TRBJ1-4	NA	TGTGCCAGCAGCTTAGGATTCAGGGGGCGAACTAATGAAAAACTGTTTTTT	CASSLGFRGRTNEKLFF
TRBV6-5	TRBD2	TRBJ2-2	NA	TGTGCCAGCAGTTGGCTAGCGGCCAACGAGGCCGGGGAGCTGTTTTTT	CASSWLAANEAGELFF
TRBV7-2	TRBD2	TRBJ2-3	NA	TGTGCCAGCAGGGTTAGCGGGAGAGGGACAGATACGCAGTATTTT	CASRVSGRGTDTQYF
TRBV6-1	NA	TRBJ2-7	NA	TGTGCCAGCAGGGTAGGGTTCCTGGTATTCCCTTACGAGCAGTACTTC	CASRVGFLVFPYEQYF
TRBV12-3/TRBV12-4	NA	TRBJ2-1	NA	TGTGCCAGCAGTTTGCGGTCCCTAGGCAATGAGCAGTTCTTC	CASSLRSLGNEQFF
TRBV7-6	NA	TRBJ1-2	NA	TGTGCCAGCAGCCCCGCCTACAGGGCCCCTAACTATGGCTACACCTTC	CASSPAYRAPNYGYTF
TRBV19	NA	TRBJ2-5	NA	TGTGCCAGTAGTACCGGGGACCGAGAAGAGACCCAGTACTTC	CASSTGDREETQYF
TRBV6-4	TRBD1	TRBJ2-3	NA	TGTGCCAGCAGTGAGACAGGGACCACAGATACGCAGTATTTT	CASSETGTTDTQYF
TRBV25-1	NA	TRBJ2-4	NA	TGTGCCAGCAGTGAATCTGGTTCCATCGGAGCCAAAAACATTCAGTACTTC	CASSESGSIGAKNIQYF
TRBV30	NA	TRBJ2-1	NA	TGTGCCTGGAGTACTGGAGGCAATGAGCAGTTCTTC	CAWSTGGNEQFF